This T cell receptor (beta chain) was identified in a study of blood T cell repertoires in COVID-19 (dated by TCRdb to the early 2020s). For the study in its entirety: The collaborator samples originated in the United States, Italy and Spain and spanned the acute and convalescent phases of COVID-19. The material from the prospective study consisted of cDNA or gDNA derived from T cells, B-cell-depleted T cells, or PBMCs. The dataset comprised deeply sampled blood TCRbeta repertoires from subjects exposed to, actively infected with, or recovered from COVID-19. The repertoires were released in a freely available public database meant as a resource for research on the immune response to SARS-CoV-2. Samples were obtained from the ongoing ImmuneRACE study (first 160 participants) and from over 1,000 subjects provided by 6 global collaborators. A de-identified subject ID, COVID-19 status, age in years and sex were almost always included in the sample metadata. Where available, HLA class I and class II types were taken from metadata supplied by the sample provider and were not determined by assay-based typing. The full study reports these points: Clinical and demographic metadata were provided uncurated, with the amount varying by source and participant.

TCRbeta CDR3 regions were amplified from genomic DNA by means of the immunoSEQ Assay, a bias-controlled multiplex PCR. Concerning the study's data processing: Within the assay, amplification of reference gene primers was used to estimate how many nucleated cells each sample contained. Sequence reads were collapsed and filtered to measure the absolute abundance of every unique TCRbeta CDR3 rearrangement. Productive Simpson clonality was computed per sample as the square root of Simpson's diversity index over productive rearrangements. Drawn from immuneACCESS, this table holds only the in-frame rearrangements with V and J called that TCRdb kept. Clones are partly lost; checked studies trace under half to an unresolved V gene and leave the rest unexplained. For V, J and clone size, that table is used; D and trimming come from the DNA. The sample profile shows approximately 67,000 clones; more than 85% of them were found once. 4.8% of the sample comes from the top ten.

Turning to this clone: Its specific antigen is unknown. No quality values exist for individual bases; no much larger clone is one base distant.

Each collaborating institution followed its own protocols to collect whole blood in K2EDTA tubes. Collaborator samples were shipped for TCRbeta analysis as frozen whole blood, isolated PBMCs, or DNA extracted from either sample type. The origin of this receptor is an older woman with active COVID-19. Sequenced input: peripheral blood.

The CDR3 loop reads CASSYIAGDEQFF. The bases are TGCGCCAGCAGCTATATAGCGGGAGATGAGCAGTTCTTC. In this chain, TRBV5-1 is recombined with TRBJ2-1; 9 bases in between match TRBD2. The V end gives up 3 bases and the J end 8 bases, leaving 3 bases in the junction not matched to a gene. CDR1 SGHRS and CDR2 YFSETQ are derived from the germline V gene. Including the terminal cysteine and phenylalanine, the CDR3 comprises 13 residues. The sequence is cut down to CDR3 DNA, 39 bases in frame from base 1. With the portions outside the CDR3 filled from the reference TRBV5-1 and TRBJ2-1 genes, the complete variable region becomes KAGVTQTPRYLIKTRGQQVTLSCSPISGHRSVSWYQQTPGQGLQFLFEYFSETQRNKGNFPGRFSGRQFSNSRSEMNVSTLELGDSALYLCASSYIAGDEQFFGPGTRLTVL.